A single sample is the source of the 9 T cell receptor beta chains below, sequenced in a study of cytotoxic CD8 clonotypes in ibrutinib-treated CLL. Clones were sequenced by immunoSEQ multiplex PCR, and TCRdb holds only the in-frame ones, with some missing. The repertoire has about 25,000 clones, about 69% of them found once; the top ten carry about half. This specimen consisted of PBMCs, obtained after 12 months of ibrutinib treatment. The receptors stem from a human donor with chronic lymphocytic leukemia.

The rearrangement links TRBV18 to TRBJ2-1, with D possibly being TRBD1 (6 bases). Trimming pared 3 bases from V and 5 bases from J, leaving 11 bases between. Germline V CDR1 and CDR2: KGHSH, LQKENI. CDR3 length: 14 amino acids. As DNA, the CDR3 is TGTGCCAGCTCACCCAAGACAGGTAACAATGAGCAGTTCTTC. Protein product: CASSPKTGNNEQFF.

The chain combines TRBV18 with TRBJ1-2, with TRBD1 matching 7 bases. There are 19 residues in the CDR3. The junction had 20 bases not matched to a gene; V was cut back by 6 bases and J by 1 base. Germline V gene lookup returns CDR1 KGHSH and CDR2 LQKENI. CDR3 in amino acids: CASSNLRIKGQVINYGYTF. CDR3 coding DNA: TGTGCCAGCTCTAACCTCCGAATAAAAGGACAGGTTATTAACTATGGCTACACCTTC.

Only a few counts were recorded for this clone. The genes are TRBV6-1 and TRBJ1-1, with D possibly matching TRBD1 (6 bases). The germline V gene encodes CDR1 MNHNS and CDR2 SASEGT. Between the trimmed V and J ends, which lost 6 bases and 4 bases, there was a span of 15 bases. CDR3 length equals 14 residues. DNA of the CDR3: TGTGCCAGCAGCCGTGGGGGAGGGGGCACTGAAGCTTTCTTT. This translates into CASSRGGGGTEAFF.

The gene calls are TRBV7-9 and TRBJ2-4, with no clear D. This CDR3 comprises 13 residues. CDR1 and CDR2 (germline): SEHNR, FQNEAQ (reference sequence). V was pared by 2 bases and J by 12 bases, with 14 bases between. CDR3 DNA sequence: TGTGCCAGCAGCTTAACCGGGTCAACAACTCAGTACTTC. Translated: CASSLTGSTTQYF.

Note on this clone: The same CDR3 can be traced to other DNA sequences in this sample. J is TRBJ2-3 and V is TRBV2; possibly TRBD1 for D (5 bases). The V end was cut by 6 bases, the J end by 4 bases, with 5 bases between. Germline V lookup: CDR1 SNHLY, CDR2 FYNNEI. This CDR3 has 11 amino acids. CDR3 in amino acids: CASRGADTQYF. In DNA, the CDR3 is TGTGCCAGCAGAGGGGCAGATACGCAGTATTTT.

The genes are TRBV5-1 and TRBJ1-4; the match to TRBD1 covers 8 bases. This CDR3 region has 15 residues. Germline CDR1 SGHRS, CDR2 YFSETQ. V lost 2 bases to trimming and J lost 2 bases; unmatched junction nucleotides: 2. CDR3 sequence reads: CASSFQGATNEKLFF. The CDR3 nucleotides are TGCGCCAGCAGCTTCCAGGGGGCGACTAATGAAAAACTGTTTTTT.

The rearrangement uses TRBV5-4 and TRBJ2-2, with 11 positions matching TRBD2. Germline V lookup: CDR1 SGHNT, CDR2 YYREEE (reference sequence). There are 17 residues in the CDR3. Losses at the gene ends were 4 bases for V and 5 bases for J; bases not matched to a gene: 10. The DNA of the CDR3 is TGTGCCAGCAGCCCTGGTTTAGCGGGGGGGCTTACCGGGGAGCTGTTTTTT. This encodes CASSPGLAGGLTGELFF.

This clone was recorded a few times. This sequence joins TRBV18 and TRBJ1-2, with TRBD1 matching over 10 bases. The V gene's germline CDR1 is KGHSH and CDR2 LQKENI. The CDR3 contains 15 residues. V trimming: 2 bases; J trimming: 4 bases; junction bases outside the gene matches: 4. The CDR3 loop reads CASSPGQGEVYGYTF. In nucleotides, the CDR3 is TGTGCCAGCTCACCAGGACAGGGGGAGGTCTATGGCTACACCTTC.

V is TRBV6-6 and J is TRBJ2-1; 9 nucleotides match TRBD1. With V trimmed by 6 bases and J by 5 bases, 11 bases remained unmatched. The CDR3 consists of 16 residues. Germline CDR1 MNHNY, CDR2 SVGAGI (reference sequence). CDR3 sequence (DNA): TGTGCCAGCAGCTGGACAGGGGCTAGCGGAAACAATGAGCAGTTCTTC. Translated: CASSWTGASGNNEQFF.